This is a list of T cell receptor beta chains from one sample in a study of beta chain features in type 1 diabetes. Data came from immunoSEQ multiplex PCR; TCRdb stores just in-frame clones and leaves some out. The sample lists around 320,000 clones; about 15% were seen once. Sequenced input: central memory CD4+ T cells from blood. Receptors originate from a man younger than 40 in good health. Both conserved end residues are part of each CDR3. Fields, in order: clone size, D gene, J gene, V gene, CDR3 protein, CDR3 DNA. D genes are given only for firm matches. The size field is filled for only some rows; it gives once, few, many or a size class.

few,.,TRBJ1-2,TRBV6-1,CASRWGRYGYTF,TGTGCCAGCAGATGGGGGAGATATGGCTACACCTTC
many,TRBD1,TRBJ2-1,TRBV7-9,CASSQTGASYNEQFF,TGTGCCAGCAGCCAGACAGGGGCATCCTACAATGAGCAGTTCTTC
few,TRBD1,TRBJ1-2,TRBV6-1,CASRLTGSGYTF,TGTGCCAGCAGGCTGACAGGGTCCGGCTACACCTTC
few,.,TRBJ1-1,TRBV6-5,CASSYSRFFTEAFF,TGTGCCAGCAGTTACTCTCGGTTTTTCACTGAAGCTTTCTTT
.,TRBD1,TRBJ2-5,TRBV6-5,CASSYSAGTGKETQYF,TGTGCCAGCAGTTACTCGGCCGGGACAGGGAAAGAGACCCAGTACTTC
.,.,TRBJ1-2,TRBV6-1,CASSERGGYGYTF,TGTGCCAGCAGTGAGAGAGGGGGCTATGGCTACACCTTC
.,TRBD2,TRBJ2-4,TRBV6-6,CASSLAGEDIQYF,TGTGCCAGCAGCCTAGCGGGAGAAGACATTCAGTACTTC
.,.,TRBJ2-5,TRBV5-4,CASSLGLGTQETQYF,TGTGCCAGCAGCTTGGGTCTTGGGACCCAGGAGACCCAGTACTTC
.,.,TRBJ2-7,TRBV14,CASSQVSTEGNGEYEQYF,TGTGCCAGCAGCCAAGTGAGTACGGAGGGAAACGGGGAGTACGAGCAGTACTTC
.,TRBD2,TRBJ2-2,TRBV10-3,CAISEGPTSGSSGELFF,TGTGCCATCAGTGAGGGCCCGACTAGCGGGAGTTCCGGGGAGCTGTTTTTT
many,TRBD2,TRBJ2-3,TRBV7-2,CASSYSGSGAQYF,TGTGCCAGCAGCTATAGCGGGAGTGGTGCGCAGTATTTT
few,.,TRBJ2-2,TRBV7-2,CASSLTVMNTGELFF,TGTGCCAGCAGCTTGACAGTGATGAACACCGGGGAGCTGTTTTTT
few,.,TRBJ2-3,TRBV2,CASSLGWDTQYF,TGTGCCAGCAGTCTTGGGTGGGATACGCAGTATTTT
.,.,TRBJ2-2,TRBV15,CATSRGINGELFF,TGTGCCACCAGCAGAGGGATTAACGGGGAGCTGTTTTTT
few,.,TRBJ2-3,TRBV4-3,CASSQGWARTGDTQYF,TGCGCCAGCAGCCAAGGATGGGCGCGTACTGGAGATACGCAGTATTTT
few,.,TRBJ2-5,TRBV10-3,CAFSDGGGGRFREETQYF,TGTGCCTTCAGTGACGGGGGAGGAGGCCGTTTTCGGGAAGAGACCCAGTACTTC
few,.,TRBJ1-1,TRBV30,CAWLRHLNTEAFF,TGTGCCTGGTTGAGACACTTGAACACTGAAGCTTTCTTT
.,.,TRBJ2-2,TRBV1,CTSSQLAGRSTGELFF,TGCACCAGCAGCCAACTAGCGGGAAGGAGCACCGGGGAGCTGTTTTTT
few,TRBD2,TRBJ2-3,TRBV5-1,CASSLEREGRDTQYF,TGCGCCAGCAGCTTGGAGCGGGAGGGGAGAGATACGCAGTATTTT
.,.,TRBJ1-2,TRBV4-3,CASSPQRGTNYGYTF,TGCGCCAGCAGCCCCCAACGGGGCACTAACTATGGCTACACCTTC
.,.,TRBJ2-5,TRBV5-6,CASSFSPETQYF,TGTGCCAGCAGCTTTTCTCCAGAGACCCAGTACTTC
few,.,TRBJ2-5,TRBV5-1,CASSGGRLQETQYF,TGCGCCAGCAGCGGGGGACGTCTCCAAGAGACCCAGTACTTC
.,TRBD1,TRBJ1-5,TRBV6-5,CASSLRQGYGNQPQHF,TGTGCCAGCAGTTTACGACAGGGCTATGGCAATCAGCCCCAGCATTTT
few,.,TRBJ1-5,TRBV14,CASSKSLNQPQHF,TGTGCCAGCAGCAAAAGCCTAAACCAGCCCCAGCATTTT
.,TRBD1,TRBJ2-3,TRBV13,CASSWDSHLTDTQYF,TGTGCCAGCAGCTGGGACAGCCATCTCACAGATACGCAGTATTTT
few,.,TRBJ2-1,TRBV4-3,CASSQDSRVRDEQFF,TGCGCCAGCAGCCAAGACTCGAGGGTAAGAGATGAGCAGTTCTTC
few,.,TRBJ1-3,TRBV30,CAWSAPGGPGNTIYF,TGTGCCTGGAGTGCGCCCGGGGGACCTGGAAACACCATATATTTT
few,.,TRBJ1-5,TRBV28,CASVLAGGRNQPQHF,TGTGCCAGCGTCTTGGCAGGTGGAAGAAATCAGCCCCAGCATTTT
many,.,TRBJ2-1,TRBV6-6,CASRTRQYNEQFF,TGTGCCAGCAGAACGCGACAGTACAATGAGCAGTTCTTC
many,TRBD2,TRBJ2-7,TRBV13,CASSSKQAGGAYEQYF,TGTGCCAGCAGCTCCAAGCAAGCGGGGGGGGCCTACGAGCAGTACTTC
.,TRBD1,TRBJ2-5,TRBV5-1,CASSLTPQGAGETQYF,TGCGCCAGCAGCTTGACCCCTCAGGGGGCGGGAGAGACCCAGTACTTC
.,TRBD1,TRBJ1-2,TRBV29-1,CSVRGQGVNYGYTF,TGCAGCGTTCGCGGACAGGGAGTTAACTATGGCTACACCTTC
.,.,TRBJ2-3,TRBV2,CASTHPSTDTQYF,TGTGCCAGCACACACCCAAGCACAGATACGCAGTATTTT
.,TRBD1,TRBJ2-7,TRBV11-2,CASSFGTSGQYPYEQYF,TGTGCCAGCAGCTTCGGAACATCGGGACAGTATCCCTACGAGCAGTACTTC
few,.,TRBJ1-1,TRBV30,CAWSSQAGNTEAFF,TGTGCCTGGAGTAGCCAAGCCGGGAACACTGAAGCTTTCTTT
many,.,TRBJ2-1,TRBV14,CASSQLIADEQFF,TGTGCCAGCAGCCAACTTATTGCTGATGAGCAGTTCTTC
.,TRBD2,TRBJ2-1,TRBV28,CASSRTSGSSYNEQFF,TGTGCCAGCAGTCGGACTAGCGGGAGCTCCTACAATGAGCAGTTCTTC
.,.,TRBJ2-7,TRBV9,CASSVAPAGPYEQYF,TGTGCCAGCAGCGTAGCTCCGGCAGGCCCCTACGAGCAGTACTTC
.,.,TRBJ2-1,TRBV11-2,CASSRYSRGGNEQFF,TGTGCCAGCAGCCGATATAGTCGGGGCGGCAATGAGCAGTTCTTC
.,.,TRBJ2-1,TRBV21-1,CASSNPNLTGRYNEQFF,TGTGCCAGCAGCAATCCCAACTTGACAGGACGCTACAATGAGCAGTTCTTC
few,TRBD1,TRBJ1-2,TRBV15,CATSPGQLNYGYTF,TGTGCCACCAGCCCGGGACAGCTAAACTATGGCTACACCTTC